These 7 T cell receptor beta chains share one sample of origin, sequenced in a study of cytomegalovirus exposure and HLA in healthy donors (dated by TCRdb to about 2017). Library prep was done by the immunoSEQ multiplex PCR assay. For the multiplex PCR, a mixture combining 60 forward primers for TCR Vbeta segments and 13 reverse primers for TCR Jbeta segments was used. The source is immuneACCESS, and TCRdb retained only in-frame sequences with V and J called. Part of the clones is not carried over; for the studies checked, unresolved V genes explain less than half of this, and the remainder is unexplained. Recorded for this sample are 150,000 to 200,000 clones; approximately 72% of them occurred a single time. Jointly, the top ten make up roughly 1.5% of the sample. Sequencing was carried out using PBMCs. The receptors here all came from a man aged 45-65 years in good health and CMV-seronegative.

The chain joins TRBV7-2 to TRBJ2-3; 12 bases match TRBD2. The germline CDR1 and CDR2 sequences are SGHTA and FQGNSA. This CDR3 comprises 15 residues. V lost 4 bases to trimming and J lost 3 bases; unmatched junction nucleotides: 2. For the CDR3, the DNA is TGTGCCAGCAGCTGGACTAGCGGGGAGACAGATACGCAGTATTTT. Encoded protein: CASSWTSGETDTQYF.

CDR3 in DNA: TGTGCCAGCAGTTTAGGGGCGGAGCAGTACTTC. Amino acids: CASSLGAEQYF. The chain is built from TRBV27 and TRBJ2-7; TRBD1 is a possible D gene (5 bases). The CDR3 is 11 residues long. Germline V gives CDR1 MNHEY, CDR2 SMNVEV (reference sequence). V was clipped by 2 bases and J by 7 bases, with 6 bases between them.

This rearrangement joins TRBV19 to TRBJ1-1; D perhaps matches TRBD1 (6 bases). The germline V gene encodes CDR1 LNHDA and CDR2 SQIVND (reference sequence). The CDR3 extends over 14 amino acids. Trimming cost V 7 bases and J 6 bases, with 18 bases left between them. CDR3 protein: CASKAQQGLPEAFF. In DNA, the CDR3 is TGTGCCAGTAAGGCCCAACAGGGCTTGCCTGAAGCTTTCTTT. The full variable domain, with the rest looked up from reference TRBV19 and TRBJ1-1, is DGGITQSPKYLFRKEGQNVTLSCEQNLNHDAMYWYRQDPGQGLRLIYYSQIVNDFQKGDIAEGYSVSREKKESFPLTVTSAQKNPTAFYLCASKAQQGLPEAFFGQGTRLTVV.

The chain joins TRBV4-3 to TRBJ1-5; D might be TRBD1 (5 bases). The V and J ends lost 0 bases and 0 bases respectively, with 9 bases between them. Germline CDR1 is LGHNA and CDR2 is YSLEER. CDR3 length: 16 amino acids. The CDR3 nucleotides are TGCGCCAGCAGCCAAGATCGGGGGAATAGCAATCAGCCCCAGCATTTT. It is translated as CASSQDRGNSNQPQHF.

This chain connects TRBV5-4 to TRBJ2-5, with 9 bases lining up with TRBD1. The CDR3 totals 14 residues. The germline V gene encodes CDR1 SGHNT and CDR2 YYREEE (reference sequence). V lost 4 bases and J lost 3; bases outside the gene matches: 4. Here the CDR3 DNA reads TGTGCCAGCAGCATACAGGGGGCGGAAGAGACCCAGTACTTC. It specifies CASSIQGAEETQYF.

The chain uses TRBV4-3 and TRBJ2-1, with 7 nucleotides matching TRBD1. V lost 0 bases and J lost 9; bases outside the gene matches: 11. This CDR3 is built from 16 residues. In germline, CDR1 is LGHNA, CDR2 YSLEER. CDR3 nucleotides: TGCGCCAGCAGCCAAGATTTGACAGGGAGCTGGTCTGAGCAGTTCTTC. This sequence encodes CASSQDLTGSWSEQFF.

This rearrangement joins TRBV6-6 to TRBJ2-3; D is perhaps TRBD2 (5 bases). This CDR3 region has 15 residues. Germline V lookup: CDR1 MNHNY, CDR2 SVGAGI (reference sequence). V lost 5 bases and J lost 0, with 12 bases in between. CDR3 sequence reads: CASSPRGSSTDTQYF. CDR3 DNA sequence: TGTGCCAGCAGTCCTCGGGGTTCTAGCACAGATACGCAGTATTTT.